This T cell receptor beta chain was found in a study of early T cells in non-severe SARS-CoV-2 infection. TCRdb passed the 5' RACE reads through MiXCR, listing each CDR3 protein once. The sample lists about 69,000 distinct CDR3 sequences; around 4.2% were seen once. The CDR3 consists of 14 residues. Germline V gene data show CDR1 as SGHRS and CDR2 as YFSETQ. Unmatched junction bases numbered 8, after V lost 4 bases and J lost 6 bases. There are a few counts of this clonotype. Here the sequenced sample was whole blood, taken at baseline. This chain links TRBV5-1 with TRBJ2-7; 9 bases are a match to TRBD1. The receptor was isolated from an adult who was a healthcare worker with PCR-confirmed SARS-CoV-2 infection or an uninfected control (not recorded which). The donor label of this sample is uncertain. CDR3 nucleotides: TGCGCCAGCAGCGGGGGGACAGGGATGGGCGAGCAGTACTTC. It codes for CASSGGTGMGEQYF. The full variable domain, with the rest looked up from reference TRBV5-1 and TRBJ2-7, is KAGVTQTPRYLIKTRGQQVTLSCSPISGHRSVSWYQQTPGQGLQFLFEYFSETQRNKGNFPGRFSGRQFSNSRSEMNVSTLELGDSALYLCASSGGTGMGEQYFGPGTRLTVT.